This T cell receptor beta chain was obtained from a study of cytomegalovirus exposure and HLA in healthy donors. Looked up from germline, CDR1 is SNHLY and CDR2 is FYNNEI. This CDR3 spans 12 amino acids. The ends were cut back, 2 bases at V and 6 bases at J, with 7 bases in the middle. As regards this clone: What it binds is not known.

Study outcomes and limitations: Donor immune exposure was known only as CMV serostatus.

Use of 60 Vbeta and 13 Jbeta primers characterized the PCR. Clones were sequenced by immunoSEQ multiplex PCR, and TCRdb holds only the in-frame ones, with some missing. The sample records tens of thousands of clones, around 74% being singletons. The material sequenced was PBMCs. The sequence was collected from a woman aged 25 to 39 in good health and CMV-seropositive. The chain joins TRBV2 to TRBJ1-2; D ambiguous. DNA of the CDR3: TGTGCCAGCAGTGAATGGCCCAATGGCTACACCTTC. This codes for CASSEWPNGYTF. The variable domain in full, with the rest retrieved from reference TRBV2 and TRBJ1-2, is EPEVTQTPSHQVTQMGQEVILRCVPISNHLYFYWYRQILGQKVEFLVSFYNNEISEKSEIFDDQFSVERPDGSNFTLKIRSTKLEDSAMYFCASSEWPNGYTFGSGTRLTVV.